The 31 T cell receptor beta chains presented below share a single source sample, sequenced in a study of T cells expressing NK-cell markers. TCRdb reworked the 5' RACE reads into one entry per CDR3 protein, no DNA. This repertoire includes 400,000 to 550,000 distinct CDR3 sequences. The specimen sequenced was blood T cells: a sorted CD56 or NKG2C T cell subset, CD4+ or CD8+ T cells, or bulk PBMC T cells (not recorded which). The receptors derive from a woman between 18 and 70 years old in good health.

The chain couples TRBV20-1 to TRBJ2-2. Germline V gene data show CDR1 as DFQATT and CDR2 as SNEGSKA (reference sequence). This CDR3 has 14 residues. The CDR3 loop reads CSARLSENTGELFF.

The rearrangement uses TRBV6-5 and TRBJ2-1; TCRdb's assignment of TRBD2 cannot be checked, as there is no DNA. This CDR3 is 12 amino acids long. CDR1 is MNHEY and CDR2 is SVGAGI in the germline V gene. CDR3 in amino acids: CASARREDEQFF.

The rearrangement uses TRBV7-2 and TRBJ2-2; absent DNA, TCRdb's TRBD2 call cannot be checked. Germline CDR1 SGHTA, CDR2 FQGNSA. CDR3 length: 17 residues. CDR3 in amino acids: CASSLAPGGPNTGELFF.

The chain carries TRBV9 and TRBJ2-3; TCRdb lists TRBD1, though no DNA is available to test this call. The CDR3 has 17 residues. Per the germline V gene, CDR1 is SGDLS and CDR2 is YYNGEE. The CDR3: CASSVRTGAPRTDTQYF.

This chain uses TRBV21-1 with TRBJ1-1; the TCRdb D gene call, TRBD1, has no DNA to confirm it. TRBV21-1 is listed as a pseudogene. The CDR3 covers 15 residues. The CDR3 protein is CASSKDQGRLTEAFF.

The chain recombines TRBV7-3 with TRBJ2-1. Per germline, CDR1 SGHTA and CDR2 FQGTGA. The CDR3 is 15 residues long. This CDR3 reads CASSLVAGSYNEQFF.

The chain links TRBV5-4 to TRBJ2-1. CDR1 is SGHNT, CDR2 YYREEE, per germline (reference sequence). This CDR3 contains 12 residues. The CDR3 reads CASSLKYNEQFF.

The genes are TRBV27 and TRBJ2-7. The CDR3 is 13 residues long. The germline gives CDR1 MNHEY, CDR2 SMNVEV (reference sequence). The CDR3 is CASSLSMPYEQYF.

V gene TRBV9 combines with J gene TRBJ2-7; TCRdb picks TRBD1, but there is no DNA to check that call. The CDR3 is 15 amino acids. Germline values: CDR1 SGDLS, CDR2 YYNGEE. Here the CDR3 reads CASSGRDDSLDEQYF.

The rearrangement links TRBV14 to TRBJ2-7; TCRdb proposes TRBD2, but this gene call is untestable without DNA. Germline CDR1 and CDR2: SGHDN and FVKESK. The CDR3 sequence is 14 residues long. CDR3 sequence reads: CASSFARGGGEQYF. Combining the CDR3 with reference TRBV14 and TRBJ2-7 gives the whole variable domain EAGVTQFPSHSVIEKGQTVTLRCDPISGHDNLYWYRRVMGKEIKFLLHFVKESKQDESGMPNNRFLAERTGGTYSTLKVQPAELEDSGVYFCASSFARGGGEQYFGPGTRLTVT.

The V and J genes are TRBV9 and TRBJ2-7. This CDR3 contains 14 residues. Germline V CDR1 and CDR2: SGDLS, YYNGEE. Here the CDR3 reads CASSVDLGSYEQYF.

The CDR3 loop is CASSYSTSQETQYF. The V call is TRBV6-5, the J call TRBJ2-5. Germline V gene sequence: CDR1 MNHEY, CDR2 SVGAGI. The CDR3 is 14 residues long.

The chain combines TRBV5-6 with TRBJ2-7; the TRBD1 assignment by TCRdb is unverifiable without DNA. CDR3 length: 15 residues. The germline V gene encodes CDR1 SGHDT and CDR2 YYEEEE. CDR3 residues: CASSSIRTGDYEQYF.

The chain carries TRBV25-1 and TRBJ2-2; TCRdb selects TRBD2, and the lack of DNA leaves this call unchecked. CDR1 and CDR2 from the germline V gene are MGHDK and SYGVNS. This CDR3 comprises 14 residues. CDR3 region: CASRLSGGSGELFF.

This sequence joins TRBV4-1 and TRBJ2-3. Germline CDR1 and CDR2: MGHRA and YSYEKL. The CDR3 is 17 residues long. This CDR3 reads CASSQVDLGLAADTQYF.

The chain recombines TRBV6-2 or TRBV6-3 with TRBJ2-1. This CDR3 comprises 13 residues. Looked up from germline, CDR1 is MNHEY and CDR2 is SVGEGT. CDR3 in amino acids: CASSPFNVNEQFF.

The V call is TRBV7-9, the J call TRBJ1-1; the D gene TCRdb calls, TRBD1, cannot be checked with no DNA. Germline V gives CDR1 SEHNR, CDR2 FQNEAQ (reference sequence). The CDR3 has 13 residues. The CDR3 loop is CASSSPTGTEAFF.

This chain links TRBV20-1 with TRBJ2-5; TCRdb reports TRBD2, a call that lacks DNA to check it against. Germline V CDR1 and CDR2: DFQATT, SNEGSKA (reference sequence). The CDR3 has 15 amino acids. CDR3 sequence: CSAGGLAVGEETQYF.

V usage is TRBV6-2 or TRBV6-3 and J usage is TRBJ2-2; TCRdb indicates TRBD1, and absent DNA this call remains unverified. The CDR3 is 13 amino acids. Germline assignment: CDR1 MNHEY and CDR2 SVGEGT. The CDR3 region is CGATGPYTGELFF.

The rearrangement joins TRBV4-3 to TRBJ2-1; the D call of TRBD2 rests on TCRdb alone, since no DNA is present to check it. Germline CDR1 is LGHNA and CDR2 is YSLEER. The CDR3 runs 15 residues. This CDR3 is CASSQTSGGYNEQFF.

The V call is TRBV25-1, the J call TRBJ1-1. Looked up from germline, CDR1 is MGHDK and CDR2 is SYGVNS. CDR3 length equals 15 residues. CDR3 sequence: CASTWSRPMNTEAFF.

The chain recombines TRBV4-1 with TRBJ1-1; the TCRdb call, TRBD1, lacks DNA for checking. Germline lookup yields CDR1 MGHRA and CDR2 YSYEKL. The CDR3 loop spans 15 amino acids. This CDR3 is CASSQGPGQATEAFF.

The gene calls are TRBV24-1 and TRBJ2-3; without DNA, the TCRdb call of TRBD1 cannot be checked. Germline loops: CDR1 KGHDR, CDR2 SFDVKD. The CDR3 contains 19 residues. The chain's CDR3 is CATSDTTPSTGGHRDTQYF.

The V gene is TRBV20-1, the J gene TRBJ2-2. The CDR3 spans 15 residues. In germline, CDR1 is DFQATT, CDR2 SNEGSKA (reference sequence). CDR3: CSARWSPTLPGELFF.

The chain joins TRBV7-8 to TRBJ2-1; TCRdb names TRBD1, which stays unverified in the absence of DNA. The CDR3 is made up of 14 amino acids. Germline lookup yields CDR1 SGHVS and CDR2 FQNEAQ. CDR3 protein: CASAVMGGLYEQFF.

The V call is TRBV30, the J call TRBJ1-4. The CDR3 length is 12 residues. CDR1 is GTSNPN, CDR2 SVGIG, per germline (reference sequence). CDR3 protein: CAWSERIEKLFF.

This rearrangement joins TRBV7-3 to TRBJ1-1; TCRdb picks TRBD1, but there is no DNA to check that call. The CDR3 totals 14 residues. Looked up from germline, CDR1 is SGHTA and CDR2 is FQGTGA. CDR3 loop: CASSTGGGHTEAFF.

The gene calls are TRBV7-2 and TRBJ1-2. Germline CDR1 is SGHTA and CDR2 is FQGNSA. There are 13 residues in the CDR3. Here the CDR3 reads CASSLPKEGGYTF.

V and J are TRBV11-2 and TRBJ2-1; TCRdb gives TRBD1 as the D gene, but with no DNA this cannot be confirmed. The CDR3 has 15 residues. Per the germline V gene, CDR1 is SGHAT and CDR2 is FQNNGV. This chain's CDR3 is CASSPQGVGLNEQFF.

The chain links TRBV6-1 to TRBJ2-6. Germline CDR1 and CDR2: MNHNS and SASEGT. There are 15 residues in the CDR3. CDR3 sequence: CASRGQGSGANVLTF.

The chain links TRBV11-2 to TRBJ2-2; the TCRdb call, TRBD1, lacks DNA for checking. This CDR3 contains 15 residues. Germline CDR1 is SGHAT and CDR2 is FQNNGV. CDR3: CASHQRGGLTGELFF.